This T cell receptor (beta chain) was sequenced during a study of shared clonotypes between healthy human individuals. Study-wide points: Relative to their counterparts shared across all four donors, non-shared clonotypes exhibited diminished generation probabilities.

Comments on this clone: Its antigen is unidentified.

With 9 bases clipped from V and 5 bases from J, the junction kept 3 bases outside the gene matches. CDR3 length: 12 amino acids. Germline V lookup: CDR1 LNHDA, CDR2 SQIVND (reference sequence). It was roughly 210 ng DNA, approximately 30,000 T cell genomes, that sorted-subset replicate PCRs used. Profiled with immunoSEQ multiplex PCR; TCRdb holds only in-frame clones, not every one. The sample has 1,100,000 or so clones, 78% seen once; the top ten hold approximately 0.56%. The sample taken for sequencing was memory CD4+ T cells from PBMCs. Subset here: CD45RA-negative fraction. The chain carries TRBV19 and TRBJ2-5; 10 bases align to TRBD1. This clonotype was sampled from a young man in good health. Some clones in this sample may be carry-over from other donors' samples. CDR3 region: CASQGQGETQYF. DNA for the CDR3: TGTGCCAGCCAGGGACAGGGGGAGACCCAGTACTTC. The full variable domain, rest sourced from reference TRBV19 and TRBJ2-5, is DGGITQSPKYLFRKEGQNVTLSCEQNLNHDAMYWYRQDPGQGLRLIYYSQIVNDFQKGDIAEGYSVSREKKESFPLTVTSAQKNPTAFYLCASQGQGETQYFGPGTRLLVL.